These 3 T cell receptor beta chains share one sample of origin, sequenced in a study of beta chain features in type 1 diabetes. Reverse transcription of all isolated RNA meant that expressed TCRB transcripts were sequenced. The repertoire was sequenced with immunoSEQ multiplex PCR; TCRdb's copy has only in-frame clones and lacks some. The sample has about 180,000 clones, 13% seen once. Sequencing was carried out using central memory CD4+ T cells from blood. Receptor source: a woman under 30 in good health.

This rearrangement joins TRBV7-9 to TRBJ1-5; TRBD1 is a possible D gene (6 bases). The V end lost 1 base, the J end lost 2 bases, and 15 bases lay between the germline ends. The CDR3 covers 17 residues. Germline V gives CDR1 SEHNR, CDR2 FQNEAQ (reference sequence). The CDR3 DNA reads as TGTGCCAGCAGCTTAGGGGCAGGGGCCCCAGGCAATCAGCCCCAGCATTTT. Translated: CASSLGAGAPGNQPQHF.

This clone turned up a few times. The chain couples TRBV9 to TRBJ1-5, with TRBD1 matching 8 bases. Germline-derived CDR1 and CDR2 are SGDLS and YYNGEE. V was pared by 4 bases and J by 3 bases, with 6 bases of the junction left unmatched. The CDR3 covers 15 residues. This CDR3 reads CASSQGTGPNQPQHF. The CDR3 region has the DNA TGTGCCAGCAGCCAAGGGACAGGCCCCAATCAGCCCCAGCATTTT. The complete variable domain, with remaining parts taken from reference TRBV9 and TRBJ1-5, reads DSGVTQTPKHLITATGQRVTLRCSPRSGDLSVYWYQQSLDQGLQFLIQYYNGEERAKGNILERFSAQQFPDLHSELNLSSLELGDSALYFCASSQGTGPNQPQHFGDGTRLSIL.

This clone has just a few counts. The gene calls are TRBV28 and TRBJ2-5; D uncertain. V was pared by 3 bases and J by 2 bases, with 10 bases between. CDR1 and CDR2 from the germline V gene are MDHEN and SYDVKM. The CDR3 is made up of 14 amino acids. CDR3 in amino acids: CASSLRPPQETQYF. In DNA, the CDR3 is TGTGCCAGCAGTTTGCGTCCGCCACAAGAGACCCAGTACTTC.